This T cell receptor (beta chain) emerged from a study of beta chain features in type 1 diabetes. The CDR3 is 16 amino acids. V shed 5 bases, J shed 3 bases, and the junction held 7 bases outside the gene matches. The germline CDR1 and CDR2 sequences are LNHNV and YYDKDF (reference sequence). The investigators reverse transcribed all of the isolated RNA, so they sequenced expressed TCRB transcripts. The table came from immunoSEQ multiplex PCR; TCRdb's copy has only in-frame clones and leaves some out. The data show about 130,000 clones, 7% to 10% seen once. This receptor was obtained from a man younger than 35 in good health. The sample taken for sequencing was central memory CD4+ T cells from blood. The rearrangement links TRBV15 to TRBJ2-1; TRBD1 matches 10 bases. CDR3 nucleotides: TGTGCCACCAGCCGAACAGGGACAGGGGTCTACAATGAGCAGTTCTTC. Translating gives CATSRTGTGVYNEQFF.